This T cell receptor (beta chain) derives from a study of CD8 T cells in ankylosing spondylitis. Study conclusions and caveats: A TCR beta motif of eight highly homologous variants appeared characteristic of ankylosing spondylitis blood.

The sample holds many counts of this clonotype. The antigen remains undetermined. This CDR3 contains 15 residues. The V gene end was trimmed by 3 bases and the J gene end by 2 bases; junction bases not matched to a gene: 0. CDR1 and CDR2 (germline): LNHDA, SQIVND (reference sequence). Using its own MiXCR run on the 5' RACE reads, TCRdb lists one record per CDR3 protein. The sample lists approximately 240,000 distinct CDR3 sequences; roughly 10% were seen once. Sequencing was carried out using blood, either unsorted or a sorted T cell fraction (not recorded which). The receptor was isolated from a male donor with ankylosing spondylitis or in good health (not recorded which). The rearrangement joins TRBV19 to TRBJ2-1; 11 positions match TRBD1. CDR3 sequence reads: CASSMGQGAYNEQFF. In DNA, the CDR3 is TGTGCCAGTAGTATGGGACAGGGGGCCTACAATGAGCAGTTCTTC.